This T cell receptor beta chain originates from a study of OX40 agonist ivuxolimab in advanced cancers. Looking at the study overall: Ivuxolimab, which targeted the costimulatory receptor OX40 (CD134), was an agonistic, fully human IgG2 monoclonal antibody. Patients were allowed to have had prior anti-PD-1, anti-PD-L1 or anti-CTLA-4 therapy, and more than 30% of the dose-escalation patients had previously received checkpoint inhibitors. Partial responses occurred in three dose-escalation patients, of whom one had hepatocellular carcinoma and two had cutaneous melanoma. In the dose-escalation cohort, roughly four fifths of patients were male, and the mean age was around 60 years, with a range of about 20 to 90. The paper describes the monotherapy dose-escalation part (N of about 50 patients) of the phase I trial of ivuxolimab. Intravenous ivuxolimab was administered to patients every 2 weeks at six dose levels: 0.01, 0.1, 0.3, 1.5, 3 and 10 mg/kg. Of the 50 to 55 dose-escalation patients, hepatocellular carcinoma was present in about 20, melanoma in about 15, renal cell carcinoma in 9 and head and neck cancer in 9. Peripheral TCRbeta sequencing was intended to test whether TCR sequence diversity was altered and clonal T-cell expansion was caused by ivuxolimab.

The paper as a whole reports these results and caveats: Low levels of normalized T-cell clonal expansion were also shown by some nonresponding patients. In the 0.1-3.0 mg/kg groups, partial responders were among the patients with the lowest normalized peripheral clonal expansion, particularly in CD8+ T cells. On average, CD8+ T cells showed more expanded clones than CD4+ T cells after ivuxolimab. Antigen specificity was not determined for the clonally expanded peripheral T cells. At doses of 0.1 to 3.0 mg/kg, clonal expansion of both CD4+ and CD8+ T cells in blood was seen between baseline and week 6.

Genomic DNA was extracted from sorted cells for sequencing of the TCRbeta CDR3 region. The immunoSEQ Assay was used to sequence the TCRbeta CDR3 regions. Drawn from immuneACCESS, this table holds only the in-frame rearrangements with V and J called that TCRdb kept. Clones are partly lost; checked studies trace under half to an unresolved V gene and leave the rest unexplained. This sample is represented by tens of thousands of clones; about four fifths of them were singletons. The top ten clones comprise under 13% of the sample. This clone has more than one count but fewer than ten. Its antigen has not been determined. No quality values exist for individual bases; no much larger clone is one base distant. The trial excluded patients who had a history of autoimmune disease or were on systemic immunosuppression. Peripheral blood for TCR sequencing was collected from all dose cohorts at baseline, on cycle 4 day 1, and on cycle 7 day 1. Samples came from an open-label, multicenter, first-in-human phase I dose-escalation trial of ivuxolimab. Adults with locally advanced or metastatic melanoma, renal cell carcinoma, hepatocellular carcinoma or head and neck squamous cell carcinoma were enrolled in the trial. Before TCR sequencing, CD4+ T cells and CD8+ T cells were sorted from peripheral blood as separate populations.

The specimen comprised CD4+ or CD8+ T cells sorted from blood, sampled in a trial of the OX40 agonist ivuxolimab. This sequence was found in an adult with an advanced solid tumor such as melanoma, head and neck, liver or kidney cancer.

The DNA sequence reads TGTGCCAGCAGCCAAGGGGGGATGGACACTGAAGCTTTCTTT. It specifies CASSQGGMDTEAFF. Rearrangement joined TRBV4-2 to TRBJ1-1; TRBD1 is perhaps the D gene, given 5 matching bases. In the germline V gene, CDR1 corresponds to LGHNA and CDR2 to YNFKEQ. Taken from cysteine to phenylalanine, the CDR3 has 14 residues. The only DNA kept is the CDR3, 42 bases in frame from the first base. The trim is 1 base for V and 3 bases for J, with a gap of 9 bases between the germline ends.